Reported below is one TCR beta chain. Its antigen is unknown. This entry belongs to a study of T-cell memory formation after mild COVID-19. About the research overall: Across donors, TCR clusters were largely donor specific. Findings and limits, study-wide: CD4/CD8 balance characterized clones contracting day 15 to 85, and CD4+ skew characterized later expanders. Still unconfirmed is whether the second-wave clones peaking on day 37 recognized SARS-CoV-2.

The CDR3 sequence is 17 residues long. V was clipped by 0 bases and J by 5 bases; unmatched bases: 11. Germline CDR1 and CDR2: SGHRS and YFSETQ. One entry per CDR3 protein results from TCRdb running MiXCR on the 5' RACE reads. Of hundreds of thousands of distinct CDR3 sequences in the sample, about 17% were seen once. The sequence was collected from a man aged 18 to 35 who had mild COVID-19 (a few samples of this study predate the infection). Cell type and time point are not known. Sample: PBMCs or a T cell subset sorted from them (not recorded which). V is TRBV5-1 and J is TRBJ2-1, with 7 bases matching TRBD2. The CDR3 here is CASSLAGGSGFNNEQFF. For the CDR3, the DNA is TGCGCCAGCAGCTTGGCGGGAGGCAGCGGCTTTAACAATGAGCAGTTCTTC. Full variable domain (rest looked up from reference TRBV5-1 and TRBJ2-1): KAGVTQTPRYLIKTRGQQVTLSCSPISGHRSVSWYQQTPGQGLQFLFEYFSETQRNKGNFPGRFSGRQFSNSRSEMNVSTLELGDSALYLCASSLAGGSGFNNEQFFGPGTRLTVL.